This record looks at one TCR beta chain sequence and its context. Its antigen is currently unknown. The CDR3 extends over 13 amino acids. V was pared by 6 bases and J by 5 bases, with 6 bases of the junction left unmatched. Germline lookup yields CDR1 MNHNY and CDR2 SVGAGI (reference sequence). This entry comes from a study of cytomegalovirus exposure and HLA in healthy donors. Overall study findings and caveats: In a later analysis, HLA-C alleles had the fewest associated TCRs, DRB1 alleles the most. Evidence from a later analysis indicated that most CMV-associated TCR beta chains looked HLA-restricted. Researchers catalogued approximately 160 TCR beta chains as cytomegalovirus-associated.

The PCR was carried out with 60 Vbeta primers and 13 Jbeta primers. Using immunoSEQ multiplex PCR, the repertoire was profiled, and TCRdb retains in-frame clones only, with some absent. This sample has roughly 150,000 clones; about 83% occur once, and the top ten carry 13%. The receptor comes from a man aged 40-50 years in good health and CMV-seropositive. The chain links TRBV6-6 to TRBJ2-5, with 7 bases that match TRBD1. The sequencing sample was made of PBMCs. The CDR3 loop is CASSQGVWETQYF. The DNA of the CDR3 is TGTGCCAGCAGCCAGGGGGTCTGGGAGACCCAGTACTTC.